Shown below are 21 T cell receptor beta chains from a single sample sequenced in a study of a mutant IDH1 vaccine in newly diagnosed glioma. Documented time point: baseline, week 1 (first vaccination visit). Specified treatment: pre-vaccination baseline after standard-of-care therapy. Using immunoSEQ multiplex PCR, the repertoire was profiled, and TCRdb retains in-frame clones only, with some absent. This sample has under 80,000 clones, with 80% to 90% found just once. The input for sequencing was PBMCs, taken from a glioma patient treated with radiotherapy, temozolomide or both. The receptor set was obtained from a man aged 30 to 45 with glioma.

CDR3 loop: CASSPDREDGELFF. The CDR3 DNA sequence: TGCGCCAGCAGCCCGGACAGGGAGGACGGGGAGCTGTTTTTT. This chain connects TRBV5-1 to TRBJ2-2, with 8 bases fitting TRBD1. Trimming removed 4 bases from V and 7 bases from J; junction bases left unmatched: 6. Looked up from germline, CDR1 is SGHRS and CDR2 is YFSETQ. The CDR3 sequence is 14 residues long.

This rearrangement joins TRBV27 to TRBJ1-5; TRBD1 is a possible D gene (6 bases). The germline V and J ends were trimmed by 6 bases and 0 bases, with 9 bases remaining between them. The length of the CDR3 is 14 residues. The germline CDR1 and CDR2 sequences are MNHEY and SMNVEV (reference sequence). Here the CDR3 reads CASRGQTSNQPQHF. The CDR3 DNA is TGTGCCAGCAGGGGACAAACTAGCAATCAGCCCCAGCATTTT.

V usage is TRBV2 and J usage is TRBJ2-7; 9 bases are shared with TRBD1. Germline CDR1 is SNHLY and CDR2 is FYNNEI. This CDR3 comprises 14 residues. With V trimmed by 4 bases and J by 4 bases, 5 bases remained unmatched. DNA for the CDR3: TGTGCCAGCAGTGGGGGACAGGGTCTATACGAGCAGTACTTC. Residues: CASSGGQGLYEQYF.

The V gene is TRBV27, the J gene TRBJ2-7; D gene unclear. There are 12 residues in the CDR3. In germline, CDR1 is MNHEY, CDR2 SMNVEV (reference sequence). Trimming took off 5 bases at V and 2 bases at J, with 7 bases between the two ends. The CDR3 DNA sequence: TGTGCCAGCAGTAATCGGGCCTACGAGCAGTACTTC. Amino acids: CASSNRAYEQYF.

The sample holds a few counts of this clone. This chain joins TRBV6-1 and TRBJ2-2; D gene unclear. There are 14 residues in the CDR3. Per the germline V gene, CDR1 is MNHNS and CDR2 is SASEGT. Between the trimmed V and J ends, which lost 9 bases and 2 bases, there was a span of 13 bases. The CDR3 protein is CASRRSPNTGELFF. CDR3 in DNA: TGTGCCAGTCGTCGGTCCCCCAACACCGGGGAGCTGTTTTTT.

In this sample, this clone turned up a few times. The V call is TRBV7-9, the J call TRBJ1-1; no reliable D call. Germline assignment: CDR1 SEHNR and CDR2 FQNEAQ (reference sequence). V shed 0 bases and J shed 7 bases, with 6 bases lying between them. The CDR3 spans 12 residues. CDR3 sequence: CASSLATYEAFF. For the CDR3, the DNA is TGTGCCAGCAGCTTAGCCACATATGAAGCTTTCTTT.

CDR3 sequence reads: CASMGGGTDTQYF. DNA for the CDR3: TGTGCCAGCATGGGGGGAGGCACAGATACGCAGTATTTT. The V and J genes are TRBV6-9 and TRBJ2-3; perhaps TRBD2 as D (6 bases). The CDR3 spans 13 residues. The V end was cut by 7 bases, the J end by 1 base, with 9 bases between. In germline, CDR1 is MNHGY, CDR2 SVAAGI.

This chain uses TRBV29-1 with TRBJ2-7; 7 bases map to TRBD1. There are 14 residues in the CDR3. V dropped 5 bases and J dropped 2; count of bases not matched to a gene: 9. Per the germline V gene, CDR1 is SQVTM and CDR2 is ANQGSEA. The DNA of the CDR3 is TGCAGCGTTCTAGACAGGGTTTCCCCCTACGAGCAGTACTTC. Its protein is CSVLDRVSPYEQYF.

The count of this clone is one. This sequence joins TRBV28 and TRBJ1-1; D remains ambiguous. Germline loops: CDR1 MDHEN, CDR2 SYDVKM. The CDR3 contains 15 residues. Trimming took off 6 bases at V and 0 bases at J, with 14 bases between the two ends. The CDR3 bases are TGTGCCAGCAGCTTCTCCCGGCCAATGAACACTGAAGCTTTCTTT. Its protein product is CASSFSRPMNTEAFF.

The CDR3 spells CASSPLRDSRSETQYF. The CDR3 DNA reads TGTGCCAGCAGCCCCCTGCGGGACTCCCGTTCAGAGACCCAGTACTTC. The chain employs TRBV14 and TRBJ2-5; D possibly corresponds to TRBD2 (6 bases). The CDR3 spans 16 residues. Trimming left V 4 bases short and J 4 bases short, with 19 bases between. Germline CDR1 reads SGHDN; CDR2 reads FVKESK.

The chain recombines TRBV5-4 with TRBJ1-3, with 10 nucleotides matching TRBD1. Trimming at V came to 4 bases and at J to 2 bases, leaving 6 bases not matched to a gene. This CDR3 has 16 amino acids. The V gene's germline CDR1 is SGHNT and CDR2 YYREEE (reference sequence). CDR3 nucleotide sequence: TGTGCCAGCAGCGAACGGACAGGGGGGGCTGGAAACACCATATATTTT. It yields the protein CASSERTGGAGNTIYF.

In this sample, this clone turned up once. The chain recombines TRBV6-5 with TRBJ2-5, with a weak D call TRBD2 (6 bases). Germline V lookup: CDR1 MNHEY, CDR2 SVGAGI. The CDR3 extends over 15 amino acids. V was clipped by 6 bases and J by 5 bases, with 19 bases between them. The DNA for the CDR3 is TGTGCCAGCAGGTGGAGGGCCCCTCGGTCGGAGACCCAGTACTTC. Protein product: CASRWRAPRSETQYF.

V and J are TRBV7-2 and TRBJ2-5; D gene ambiguous. Trimming removed 1 base from V and 4 bases from J, with 10 bases in between. Germline V gives CDR1 SGHTA, CDR2 FQGNSA. The CDR3 runs 14 residues. The CDR3 here is CASSLVLVGETQYF. CDR3 coding DNA: TGTGCCAGCAGCTTAGTGTTAGTAGGAGAGACCCAGTACTTC.

The chain has TRBV5-1 and TRBJ2-2; TRBD2 matches 9 bases. Per the germline V gene, CDR1 is SGHRS and CDR2 is YFSETQ. Trimming cost V 1 base and J 2 bases; bases outside gene matches: 3. This CDR3 is built from 16 residues. Written as DNA, the CDR3 is TGCGCCAGCAGCTTGATAGCGGGGGCCAACACCGGGGAGCTGTTTTTT. Amino acid sequence: CASSLIAGANTGELFF.

The count of this clone is one. The DNA of the CDR3 is TGTGCCAGCAGCTCAGGGGTCTACGAGCAGTACTTC. It encodes CASSSGVYEQYF. This rearrangement joins TRBV7-9 to TRBJ2-7; the D gene is possibly TRBD1 (6 bases). CDR1 and CDR2 (germline): SEHNR, FQNEAQ (reference sequence). Trimming removed 4 bases from V and 3 bases from J, with 7 bases in between. The CDR3 spans 12 residues.

The rearrangement joins TRBV6-5 to TRBJ1-2; 7 positions agree with TRBD1. In germline, CDR1 is MNHEY, CDR2 SVGAGI. This CDR3 is 14 amino acids long. V was pared by 5 bases and J by 6 bases, with 9 bases of the junction left unmatched. The DNA of the CDR3 is TGTGCCAGCAGTGACGACAGGGTTTCGGATGGCTACACCTTC. Its protein product is CASSDDRVSDGYTF.

The CDR3 reads CASSLAQGPRYGYTF. The CDR3, as DNA: TGTGCCAGCAGCTTAGCGCAGGGGCCTAGGTATGGCTACACCTTC. This chain connects TRBV7-9 to TRBJ1-2; the D gene is possibly TRBD1 (6 bases). Per germline, CDR1 SEHNR and CDR2 FQNEAQ (reference sequence). Deletions cut 0 bases from V and 5 bases from J, with 13 bases between. This CDR3 has 15 amino acids.

J is TRBJ1-1 and V is TRBV27; D is possibly TRBD1 (6 bases). The CDR3 has 14 amino acids. Looked up from germline, CDR1 is MNHEY and CDR2 is SMNVEV (reference sequence). V lost 3 bases, J lost 4 bases, and 12 bases lay in between. The CDR3 sequence: CASSFAGAGTEAFF. CDR3 coding DNA: TGTGCCAGCAGTTTTGCAGGGGCGGGCACTGAAGCTTTCTTT.

This clone was seen just once. The genes are TRBV6-5 and TRBJ2-3; D remains unclear. Germline loops: CDR1 MNHEY, CDR2 SVGAGI. This CDR3 spans 15 amino acids. Trimming left V 0 bases short and J 2 bases short, with 9 bases between. The CDR3 sequence is CASSYSAQYTDTQYF. CDR3 sequence (DNA): TGTGCCAGCAGTTACTCGGCCCAATACACAGATACGCAGTATTTT.

On this clone itself: Other DNA sequences of this sample code for an identical CDR3. The chain recombines TRBV6-5 with TRBJ2-7, with D perhaps matching TRBD1 or TRBD2 (5 bases each). This CDR3 has 15 amino acids. Germline-derived CDR1 and CDR2 are MNHEY and SVGAGI. V was cut by 2 bases and J by 4 bases, with 15 bases left in between. CDR3 amino acids: CASSYAYGTIYEQYF. The DNA for the CDR3 is TGTGCCAGCAGTTACGCCTACGGGACCATATACGAGCAGTACTTC.

The chain employs TRBV7-2 and TRBJ2-5; 9 bases line up with TRBD1. The end of the DNA aligns better with TRBJ2-7, so the J call may be wrong. CDR1 and CDR2 (germline): SGHTA, FQGNSA. The CDR3 totals 14 residues. CDR3 nucleotides: TGTGCCAGCAGCTTCGGGACAGGGTCCTACGAGCAGTACTTC. Translated: CASSFGTGSYEQYF.